This paragraph reports one T cell receptor beta chain. Methods used by the authors: Estimation of nucleated cell counts was performed using reference gene primer amplification. The data were produced by immunoSEQ multiplex PCR, yet TCRdb's version contains in-frame clones alone and is incomplete. V, J and clone size are those of that table, while D and trimming were read from the DNA. Of 150,000 to 200,000 clones detected, around 81% appear once; the ten largest clones hold 10% to 15%. The data derive from a study of blood T cell repertoires in COVID-19. Study in general: Sites in the United States, Italy and Spain provided acute and convalescent COVID-19 samples. T cells, B-cell-depleted T cells, or PBMCs supplied cDNA or gDNA.

CDR1 is SGHNT and CDR2 is YYREEE in the germline V gene (reference sequence). This CDR3 has 16 amino acids. The germline V and J ends were trimmed by 4 bases and 0 bases, with 13 bases remaining between them. The sample comprised peripheral blood. The source is a man in his 70s who had recovered from COVID-19. The chain links TRBV5-4 to TRBJ2-2; D gene unclear. CDR3 DNA sequence: TGTGCCAGCAGCCCCGGCGGATACGCGAACACCGGGGAGCTGTTTTTT. Its protein product is CASSPGGYANTGELFF. Variable domain in full (rest from reference TRBV5-4 and TRBJ2-2): ETGVTQSPTHLIKTRGQQVTLRCSSQSGHNTVSWYQQALGQGPQFIFQYYREEENGRGNFPPRFSGLQFPNYSSELNVNALELDDSALYLCASSPGGYANTGELFFGEGSRLTVL.